The clone carrying this T cell receptor (beta chain) showed up many times. Trimming took off 2 bases at V and 2 bases at J, with 10 bases between the two ends. CDR3 length equals 15 residues. From the RT-PCR reads, TCRdb called clonotypes with MiXCR, one entry per CDR3 protein. Of hundreds of thousands of distinct CDR3 sequences in the sample, about 14% were seen once. Specimen: memory CD4+ T cells from blood. This chain links TRBV12-3 or TRBV12-4 with TRBJ1-5, with unresolved D. This TCR derives from a female donor in good health, serving as a healthy control. CDR3 protein: CASSLWGSGNQPQHF. CDR3 nucleotides: TGTGCCAGCAGTTTATGGGGATCGGGCAATCAGCCCCAGCATTTT.